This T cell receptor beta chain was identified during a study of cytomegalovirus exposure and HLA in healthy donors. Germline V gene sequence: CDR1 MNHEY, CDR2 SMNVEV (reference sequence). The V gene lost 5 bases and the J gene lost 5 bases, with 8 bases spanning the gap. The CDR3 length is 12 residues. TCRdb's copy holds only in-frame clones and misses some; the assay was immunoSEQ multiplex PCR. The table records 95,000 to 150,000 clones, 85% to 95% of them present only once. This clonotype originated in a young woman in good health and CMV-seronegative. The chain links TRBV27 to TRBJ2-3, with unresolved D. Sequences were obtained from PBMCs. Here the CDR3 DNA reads TGTGCCAGCAGTCCTTTAATAGATACGCAGTATTTT. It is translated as CASSPLIDTQYF.